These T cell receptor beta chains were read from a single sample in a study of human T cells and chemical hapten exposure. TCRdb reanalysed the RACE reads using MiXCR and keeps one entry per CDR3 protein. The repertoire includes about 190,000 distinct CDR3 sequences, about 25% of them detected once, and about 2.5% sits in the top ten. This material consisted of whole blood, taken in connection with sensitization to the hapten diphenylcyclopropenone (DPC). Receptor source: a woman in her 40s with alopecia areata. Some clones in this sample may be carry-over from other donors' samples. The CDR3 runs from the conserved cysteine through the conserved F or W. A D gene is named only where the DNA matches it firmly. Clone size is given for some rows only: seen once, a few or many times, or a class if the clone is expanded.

CSVDRGVTEAFF,TGCAGCGTTGACAGGGGGGTAACTGAAGCTTTCTTT,TRBV29-1,TRBD1,few,TRBJ1-1
CASSSPSGPSAQETQYF,TGTGCCAGCAGCTCCCCCTCCGGCCCCAGCGCCCAAGAGACCCAGTACTTC,TRBV7-9,-,few,TRBJ2-5
CSARETPGLGETQYF,TGCAGTGCTAGAGAAACCCCGGGACTGGGAGAGACCCAGTACTTC,TRBV20-1,-,-,TRBJ2-5
CSAAGTGGPGELFF,TGCAGTGCTGCCGGGACAGGGGGCCCCGGGGAGCTGTTTTTT,TRBV20-1,TRBD1,few,TRBJ2-2
CASSLVVGGEQFF,TGTGCCAGCAGCTTGGTGGTCGGAGGTGAGCAGTTCTTC,TRBV5-6,-,few,TRBJ2-1
CASSSTSDLTQYF,TGTGCCAGCAGTTCAACCTCCGACTTAACCCAGTACTTC,TRBV27,-,few,TRBJ2-5
CAMTGTTETSYQETQYF,TGTGCAATGACAGGGACTACCGAAACCTCGTACCAAGAGACCCAGTACTTC,TRBV28,-,few,TRBJ2-5
CASRGTGLGSEQYF,TGTGCCAGCAGGGGGACCGGATTGGGATCCGAGCAGTACTTC,TRBV6-5,-,-,TRBJ2-7
CASSRTGGEAFF,TGTGCCAGCAGCCGGACAGGGGGAGAAGCTTTCTTT,TRBV5-5,TRBD1,-,TRBJ1-1
CASSSRTYEQYF,TGTGCCAGCAGCTCCCGGACATACGAGCAGTACTTC,TRBV5-6,-,few,TRBJ2-7
CATSSGPLGSPLHF,TGTGCCACCTCATCAGGCCCCTTGGGTTCACCCCTCCACTTT,TRBV15,-,few,TRBJ1-6
CASSLTAGSTYEQYF,TGTGCCAGCAGTTTAACAGCGGGGTCGACCTACGAGCAGTACTTC,TRBV27,TRBD2,-,TRBJ2-7
CSARRREYYEQYF,TGCAGTGCTAGACGCAGGGAATACTACGAGCAGTACTTC,TRBV20-1,-,few,TRBJ2-7
CASSRGEQPQHF,TGTGCCAGCAGTCGGGGTGAGCAGCCCCAGCATTTT,TRBV28,-,-,TRBJ1-5
CASSVDRVLIKYEQYF,TGTGCCAGCAGTGTCGACAGGGTCCTAATTAAGTACGAGCAGTACTTC,TRBV28,TRBD1,many,TRBJ2-7
CASSLGRSRSTDTQYF,TGCGCCAGCAGCTTGGGACGGTCTAGGAGCACAGATACGCAGTATTTT,TRBV5-1,-,-,TRBJ2-3
CASSYEGIQSSYNSPLHF,TGTGCCAGCAGTTACGAGGGTATTCAGAGCTCCTATAATTCACCCCTCCACTTT,TRBV6-5,-,-,TRBJ1-6
CASSVYADTTGELFF,TGTGCCAGCAGCGTTTACGCGGATACCACCGGGGAGCTGTTTTTT,TRBV9,-,-,TRBJ2-2
CASSLRGQETQYF,TGTGCCAGCAGCTTAAGAGGGCAAGAGACCCAGTACTTC,TRBV11-1,-,many,TRBJ2-5
CASSLLQNYEQYF,TGCGCCAGCAGCTTGTTACAGAACTACGAGCAGTACTTC,TRBV5-1,-,many,TRBJ2-7
CSARVGSQPQHF,TGCAGTGCTAGAGTTGGGAGTCAGCCCCAGCATTTT,TRBV20-1,-,-,TRBJ1-5
CASRYSSRNTGELFF,TGTGCCAGCAGATATTCAAGCAGGAACACCGGGGAGCTGTTTTTT,TRBV6-1,-,few,TRBJ2-2
CATSRDPRAGTGYTPLHF,TGTGCCACCAGCAGAGATCCTCGTGCCGGGACAGGTTATACACCCCTCCACTTT,TRBV15,TRBD1,-,TRBJ1-6
CASSFNLPGQSLNIQYF,TGCGCCAGCAGCTTCAACCTTCCGGGACAGTCATTAAACATTCAGTACTTC,TRBV4-3,TRBD1,-,TRBJ2-4